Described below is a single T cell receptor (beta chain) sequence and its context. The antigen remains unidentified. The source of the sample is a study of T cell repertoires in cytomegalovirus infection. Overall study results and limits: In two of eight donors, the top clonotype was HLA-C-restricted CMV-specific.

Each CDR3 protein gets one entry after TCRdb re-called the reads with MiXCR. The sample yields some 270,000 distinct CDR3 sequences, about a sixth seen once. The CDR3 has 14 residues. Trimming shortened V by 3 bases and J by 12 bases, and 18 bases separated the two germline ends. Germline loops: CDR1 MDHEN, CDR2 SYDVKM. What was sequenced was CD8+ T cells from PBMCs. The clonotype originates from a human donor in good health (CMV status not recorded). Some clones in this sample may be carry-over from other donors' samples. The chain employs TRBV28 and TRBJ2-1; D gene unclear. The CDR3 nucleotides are TGTGCCAGCAGTTTTTCGGTTGTAGGCGGTGGGCAGTTCTTC. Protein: CASSFSVVGGGQFF.